The 10 T cell receptor beta chains below were found in one sample sequenced in a study of vaccination and CD4 T cells after COVID-19. Cultured CD4+ T-cell DNA underwent Oncomine TCR Beta short-read sequencing. TCRdb reprocessed the PCR reads with MiXCR, giving one entry per CDR3 protein. Of some 20,000 distinct CDR3 sequences detected, about 39% appear once; the ten largest clones hold approximately 14%. Treatment described: approximately nine-day PBMC culture with coronavirus spike peptide pools or control peptides (ViraFEST assay). These receptors have no known antigen. The sample comprised CD4+ T cells from blood, cultured in vitro. The source is a human donor who had recovered from COVID-19.

This chain links TRBV18 with TRBJ1-1, with D hard to call. V lost 1 base, J lost 6 bases, and 9 bases lay in between. CDR3 length equals 13 residues. Germline V gene sequence: CDR1 KGHSH, CDR2 LQKENI. CDR3 sequence: CASSPRVNPEAFF. As DNA, the CDR3 is TGTGCCAGCTCACCACGAGTGAATCCTGAAGCTTTCTTT.

The gene calls are TRBV20-1 and TRBJ2-3; 11 positions match TRBD2. Germline CDR1 DFQATT, CDR2 SNEGSKA (reference sequence). This CDR3 has 15 residues. V lost 5 bases, J lost 4 bases, and 8 bases stayed unmatched. The CDR3 nucleotides read TGCAGTGCTGTCAAGACTAGCGGGACGTCAGATACGCAGTATTTT. It is translated as CSAVKTSGTSDTQYF.

There are a few counts of this clonotype. The chain combines TRBV6-1 with TRBJ1-5; possibly TRBD1 for D (5 bases). CDR3 length: 14 amino acids. V was clipped by 5 bases and J by 4 bases, with 12 bases between them. Germline-derived CDR1 and CDR2 are MNHNS and SASEGT. The CDR3 DNA is TGTGCCAGCAGTACGGCAGGGACGAATCAGCCCCAGCATTTT. It yields the protein CASSTAGTNQPQHF.

V usage is TRBV19 and J usage is TRBJ2-4; 8 bases fit TRBD2. This CDR3 comprises 15 residues. V trimming: 2 bases; J trimming: 8 bases; junction bases outside the gene matches: 8. Germline-derived CDR1 and CDR2 are LNHDA and SQIVND (reference sequence). CDR3 in DNA: TGTGCCAGTAGTATAAGAGAAGCGGGGGAGGACATTCAGTACTTC. This sequence encodes CASSIREAGEDIQYF.

The rearrangement links TRBV2 to TRBJ1-5, with D unresolved. The germline gives CDR1 SNHLY, CDR2 FYNNEI. V was pared by 8 bases and J by 9 bases, with 17 bases between. CDR3 length: 13 residues. This CDR3 reads CASGFTAPGPQHF. DNA of the CDR3: TGTGCCAGCGGGTTTACAGCCCCCGGGCCCCAGCATTTT. Using reference TRBV2 and TRBJ1-5 for the parts outside the CDR3, the full variable domain is EPEVTQTPSHQVTQMGQEVILRCVPISNHLYFYWYRQILGQKVEFLVSFYNNEISEKSEIFDDQFSVERPDGSNFTLKIRSTKLEDSAMYFCASGFTAPGPQHFGDGTRLSIL.

This sequence joins TRBV27 and TRBJ1-2; a weak D match, TRBD1 (6 bases). This CDR3 has 13 residues. V lost 5 bases and J 11 bases, leaving 18 bases between the germline ends. CDR1 is MNHEY, CDR2 SMNVEV, per germline (reference sequence). CDR3 bases: TGTGCCAGCAGTCCATATCAGGGTGACAGGTACACCTTC. This codes for CASSPYQGDRYTF.

This clonotype was seen a handful of times. The chain recombines TRBV2 with TRBJ2-7; D is uncertain. Germline V gene data show CDR1 as SNHLY and CDR2 as FYNNEI. V was cut by 4 bases and J by 2 bases, with 3 bases left in between. The CDR3 runs 11 residues. CDR3 sequence (DNA): TGTGCCAGCAGTGTGACCTACGAGCAGTACTTC. The encoded protein is CASSVTYEQYF.

This chain connects TRBV30 to TRBJ2-7, with D uncertain. Per the germline V gene, CDR1 is GTSNPN and CDR2 is SVGIG (reference sequence). Trimming took 0 bases from V and 2 from J, leaving 8 bases between them. This CDR3 has 13 residues. CDR3 amino acids: CAWSVLPPYEQYF. The CDR3 DNA follows: TGTGCCTGGAGTGTGCTGCCCCCCTACGAGCAGTACTTC.

The chain recombines TRBV20-1 with TRBJ1-5; the D is unclear. The germline CDR1 and CDR2 sequences are DFQATT and SNEGSKA (reference sequence). V lost 3 bases to trimming and J lost 2 bases, with 11 bases between them. The CDR3 extends over 14 amino acids. CDR3 in DNA: TGCAGTGCTAGTTCGGGATTCGGCAATCAGCCCCAGCATTTT. It encodes CSASSGFGNQPQHF.

This clonotype was seen a few times. The chain links TRBV20-1 to TRBJ1-2; TRBD1 matches at 10 bases. Germline V gene sequence: CDR1 DFQATT, CDR2 SNEGSKA (reference sequence). CDR3 length: 16 amino acids. Trimming at V came to 0 bases and at J to 6 bases, leaving 10 bases not matched to a gene. CDR3 nucleotide sequence: TGCAGTGCTAGAGATCACGGACAGGGGGGCTTGGATGGCTACACCTTC. This gives the protein CSARDHGQGGLDGYTF.